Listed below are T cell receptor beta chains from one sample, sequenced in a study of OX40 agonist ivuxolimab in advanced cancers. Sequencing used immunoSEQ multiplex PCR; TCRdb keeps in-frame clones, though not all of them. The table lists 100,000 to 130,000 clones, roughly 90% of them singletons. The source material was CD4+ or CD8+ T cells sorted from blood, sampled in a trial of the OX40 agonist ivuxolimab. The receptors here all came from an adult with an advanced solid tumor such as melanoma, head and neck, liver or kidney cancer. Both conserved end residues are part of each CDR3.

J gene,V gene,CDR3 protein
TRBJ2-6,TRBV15,CATSRGGAGANVLTF
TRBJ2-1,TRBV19,CASSITGGKAANEQFF
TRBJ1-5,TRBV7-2,CASSHTRTAGDPQHF
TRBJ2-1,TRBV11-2,CASSLSGQGAVNEQFF
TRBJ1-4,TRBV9,CASSPKQGANYEKLFF
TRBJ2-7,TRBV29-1,CSVGDPGSYEQYF
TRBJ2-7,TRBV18,CASSPGTGGREQYF
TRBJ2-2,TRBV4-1,CASSHRDYNTGELFF
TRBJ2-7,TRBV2,CASGTGTSYEQYF
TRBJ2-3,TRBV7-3,CASSPNTGAAADTQYF
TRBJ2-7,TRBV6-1,CASSVGQGAFEQYF
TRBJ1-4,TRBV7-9,CASSTITGSLRTNEKLFF
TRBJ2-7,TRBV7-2,CASSLVRGASYEQYF
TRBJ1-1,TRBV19,CASSRRHATEAFF
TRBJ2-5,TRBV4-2,CASSTRTSGSTRETQYF
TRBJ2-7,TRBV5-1,CASSLKGEPYEQYF
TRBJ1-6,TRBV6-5,CASSRSVDNSPLHF
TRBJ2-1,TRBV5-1,CASSPPADSYNEQFF
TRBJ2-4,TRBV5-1,CASSLPGSKNIQYF
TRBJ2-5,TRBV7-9,CASSLTKVPQETQYF
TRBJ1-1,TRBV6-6,CASSYSAGLNTEAFF
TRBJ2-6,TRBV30,CAWSGQSGANVLTF
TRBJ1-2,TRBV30,CACTAGGYGYTF
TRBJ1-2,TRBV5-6,CASSLEGGTRSYGYTF
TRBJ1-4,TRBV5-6,CASSLVQGYREKLFF
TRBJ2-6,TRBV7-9,CASSPGQGGTGANVLTF
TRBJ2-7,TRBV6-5,CASSYSRTSGAYEQYF
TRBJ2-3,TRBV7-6,CASSTTGTSSDTQYF
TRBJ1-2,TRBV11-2,CASSPDGIYGYTF
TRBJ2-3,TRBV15,CATSRDLARGRLTDTQYF
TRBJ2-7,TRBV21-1,CASSDRGGHEQYF
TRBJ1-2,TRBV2,CASSLDGNYGYTF
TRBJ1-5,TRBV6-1,CASSEMGNQPQHF
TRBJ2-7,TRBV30,CAWSRTRTSTPYEQYF
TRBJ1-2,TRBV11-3,CASSLFRVDRGHGYTF
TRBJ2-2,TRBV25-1,CASSRYRVDPGELFF
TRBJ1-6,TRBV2,CASIFAQDNSPLHF
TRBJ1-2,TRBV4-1,CASSQVRSGGYGYTF
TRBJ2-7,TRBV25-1,CASSAPGLASYEQYF
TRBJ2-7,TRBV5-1,CASSLPSYEQYF
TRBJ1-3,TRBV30,CAWSSGNLNTIYF
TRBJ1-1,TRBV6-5,CASSLTPGQGGTFF
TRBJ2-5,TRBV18,CASSPRGDPPRTAQYF
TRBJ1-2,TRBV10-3,CAISESTGLGIGYGYTF
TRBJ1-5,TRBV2,CASINRLNQPQHF
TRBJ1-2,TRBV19,CASSSVIGTVNYGYTF
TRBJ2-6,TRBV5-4,CASSFFRVGANVLTF
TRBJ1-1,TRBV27,CASSPNRGGTEAFF
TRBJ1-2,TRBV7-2,CASSFTATYGYTF
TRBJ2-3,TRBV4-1,CASSQGPWDTQYF
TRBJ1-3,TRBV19,CASSPDRGSGNTIYF
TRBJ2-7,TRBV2,CASRQSLSYEQYF
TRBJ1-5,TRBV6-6,CASSYRGQGNNQPQHF
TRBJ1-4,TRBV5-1,CASSPVVQGGEKLFF